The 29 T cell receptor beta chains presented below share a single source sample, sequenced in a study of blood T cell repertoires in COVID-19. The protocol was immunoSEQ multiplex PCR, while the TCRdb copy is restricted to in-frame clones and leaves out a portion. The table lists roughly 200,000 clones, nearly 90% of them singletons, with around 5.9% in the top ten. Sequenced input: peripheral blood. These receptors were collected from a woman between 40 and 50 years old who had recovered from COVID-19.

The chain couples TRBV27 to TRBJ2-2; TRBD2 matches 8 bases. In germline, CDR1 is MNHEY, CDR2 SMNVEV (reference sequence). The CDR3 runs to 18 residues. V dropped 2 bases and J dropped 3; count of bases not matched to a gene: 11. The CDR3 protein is CASSLSPPGGLYTGELFF. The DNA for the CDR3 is TGTGCCAGCAGTTTAAGCCCTCCGGGGGGGCTTTACACCGGGGAGCTGTTTTTT.

Written as DNA, the CDR3 is TGTGCCAGCAGCCAAGAGGGGAGGGTGGCCGGGGAGCTGTTTTTT. Amino acid sequence: CASSQEGRVAGELFF. This chain uses TRBV3-1 (or the pseudogene TRBV3-2) with TRBJ2-2; the match to TRBD2 covers 7 bases. The CDR3 totals 15 residues. Germline-derived CDR1 and CDR2 are LGHDT and YNNKEL (reference sequence). J gave up 6 bases and V 0 bases, and 4 bases lay outside the gene matches.

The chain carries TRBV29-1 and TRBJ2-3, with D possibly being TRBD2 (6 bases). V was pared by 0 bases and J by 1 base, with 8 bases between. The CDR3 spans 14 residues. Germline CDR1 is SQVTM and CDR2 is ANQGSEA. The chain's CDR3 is CSVEEPSGTDTQYF. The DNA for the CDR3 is TGCAGCGTTGAAGAACCTAGCGGCACAGATACGCAGTATTTT.

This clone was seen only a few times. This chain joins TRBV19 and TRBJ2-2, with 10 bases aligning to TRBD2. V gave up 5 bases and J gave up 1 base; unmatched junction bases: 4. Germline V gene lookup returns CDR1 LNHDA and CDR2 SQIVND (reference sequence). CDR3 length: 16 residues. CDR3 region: CASSPGTSVNTGELFF. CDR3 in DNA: TGTGCCAGTAGTCCCGGGACTAGCGTGAACACCGGGGAGCTGTTTTTT.

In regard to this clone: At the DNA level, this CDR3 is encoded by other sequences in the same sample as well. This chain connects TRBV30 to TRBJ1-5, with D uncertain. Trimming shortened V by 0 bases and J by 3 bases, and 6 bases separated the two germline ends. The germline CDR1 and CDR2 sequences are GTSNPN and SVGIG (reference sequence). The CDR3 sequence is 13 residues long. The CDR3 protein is CAWSVRDNQPQHF. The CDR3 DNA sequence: TGTGCCTGGAGTGTACGGGACAATCAGCCCCAGCATTTT.

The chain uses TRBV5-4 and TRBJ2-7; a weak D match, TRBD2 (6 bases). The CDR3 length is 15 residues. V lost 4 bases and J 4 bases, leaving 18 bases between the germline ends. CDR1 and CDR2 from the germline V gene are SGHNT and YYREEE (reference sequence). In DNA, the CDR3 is TGTGCCAGCAGCCTACCGGGCGGGATGGCGTACGAGCAGTACTTC. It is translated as CASSLPGGMAYEQYF. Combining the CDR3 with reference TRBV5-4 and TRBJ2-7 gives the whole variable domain ETGVTQSPTHLIKTRGQQVTLRCSSQSGHNTVSWYQQALGQGPQFIFQYYREEENGRGNFPPRFSGLQFPNYSSELNVNALELDDSALYLCASSLPGGMAYEQYFGPGTRLTVT.

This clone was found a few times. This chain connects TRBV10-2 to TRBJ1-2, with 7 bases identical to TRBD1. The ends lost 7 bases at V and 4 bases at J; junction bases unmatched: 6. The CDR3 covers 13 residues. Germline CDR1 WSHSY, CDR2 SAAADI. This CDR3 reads CASTQGIPYGYTF. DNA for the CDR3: TGCGCCAGCACACAGGGGATTCCCTATGGCTACACCTTC.

CDR3 residues: CASSYKGYSNQPQHF. DNA of the CDR3: TGTGCCAGCAGTTACAAGGGGTATAGCAATCAGCCCCAGCATTTT. The chain is built from TRBV6-7 and TRBJ1-5; D perhaps matches TRBD1 (5 bases). TRBV6-7 is identified as an open reading frame with a role that is uncertain. The germline V and J ends were trimmed by 2 bases and 0 bases, with 8 bases remaining between them. The CDR3 covers 15 residues.

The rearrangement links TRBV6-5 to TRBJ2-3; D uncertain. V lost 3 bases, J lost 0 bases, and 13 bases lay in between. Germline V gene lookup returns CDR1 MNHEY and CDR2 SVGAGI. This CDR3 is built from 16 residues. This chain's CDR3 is CASSYPTESSTDTQYF. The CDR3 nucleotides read TGTGCCAGCAGTTATCCAACGGAGTCTAGCACAGATACGCAGTATTTT.

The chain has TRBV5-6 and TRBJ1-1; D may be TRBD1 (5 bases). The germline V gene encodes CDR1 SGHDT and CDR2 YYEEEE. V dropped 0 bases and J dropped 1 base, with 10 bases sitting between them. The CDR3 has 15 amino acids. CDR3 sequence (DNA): TGTGCCAGCAGCTTGGGAAGTCAGGGGAACACTGAAGCTTTCTTT. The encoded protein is CASSLGSQGNTEAFF.

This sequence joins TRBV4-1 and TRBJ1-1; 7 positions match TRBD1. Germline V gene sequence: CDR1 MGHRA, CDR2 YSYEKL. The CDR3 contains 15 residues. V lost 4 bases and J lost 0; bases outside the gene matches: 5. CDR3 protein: CASSRDRAMNTEAFF. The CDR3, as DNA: TGCGCCAGCAGCCGTGACAGGGCCATGAACACTGAAGCTTTCTTT.

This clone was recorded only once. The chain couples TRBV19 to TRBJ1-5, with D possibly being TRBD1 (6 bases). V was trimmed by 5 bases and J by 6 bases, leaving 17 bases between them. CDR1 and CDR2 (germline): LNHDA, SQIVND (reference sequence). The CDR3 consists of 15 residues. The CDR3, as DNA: TGTGCCAGTAGTCCCACTACAGGGATACTTCAGCCCCAGCATTTT. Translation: CASSPTTGILQPQHF.

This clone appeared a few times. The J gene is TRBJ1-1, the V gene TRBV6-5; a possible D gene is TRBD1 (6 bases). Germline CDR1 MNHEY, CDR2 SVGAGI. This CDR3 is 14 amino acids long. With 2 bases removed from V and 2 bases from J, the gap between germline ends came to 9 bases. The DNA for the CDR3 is TGTGCCAGCAGTTACGGGGACACTAACACTGAAGCTTTCTTT. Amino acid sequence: CASSYGDTNTEAFF.

The chain's CDR3 is CASRKDSLAYEQYF. CDR3 DNA: TGTGCCAGCAGGAAGGACAGTTTGGCCTACGAGCAGTACTTC. This sequence joins TRBV3-1 (or the pseudogene TRBV3-2) and TRBJ2-7, with D possibly being TRBD1 (6 bases). Germline V gene sequence: CDR1 LGHDT, CDR2 YNNKEL (reference sequence). The CDR3 length is 14 residues. The germline V and J ends were trimmed by 6 bases and 2 bases, with 14 bases remaining between them.

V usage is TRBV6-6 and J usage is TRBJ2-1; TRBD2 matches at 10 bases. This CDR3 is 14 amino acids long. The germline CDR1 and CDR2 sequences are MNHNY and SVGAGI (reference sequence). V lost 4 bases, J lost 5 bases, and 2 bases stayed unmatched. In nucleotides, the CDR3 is TGTGCCAGCAGTTCTAGCGGGAGAAACAATGAGCAGTTCTTC. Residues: CASSSSGRNNEQFF.

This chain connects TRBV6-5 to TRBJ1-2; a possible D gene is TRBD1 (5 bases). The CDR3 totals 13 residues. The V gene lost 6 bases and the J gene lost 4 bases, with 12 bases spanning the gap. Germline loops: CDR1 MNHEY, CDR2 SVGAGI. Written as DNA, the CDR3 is TGTGCCAGCAGCTCGGACATGACCTATGGCTACACCTTC. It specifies CASSSDMTYGYTF.

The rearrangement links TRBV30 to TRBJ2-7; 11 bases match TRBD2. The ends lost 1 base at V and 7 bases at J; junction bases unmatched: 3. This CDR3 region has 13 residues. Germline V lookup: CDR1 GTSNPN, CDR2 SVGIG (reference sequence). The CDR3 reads CAWSGLAGREQYF. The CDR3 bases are TGTGCCTGGAGTGGACTAGCGGGGCGGGAGCAGTACTTC.

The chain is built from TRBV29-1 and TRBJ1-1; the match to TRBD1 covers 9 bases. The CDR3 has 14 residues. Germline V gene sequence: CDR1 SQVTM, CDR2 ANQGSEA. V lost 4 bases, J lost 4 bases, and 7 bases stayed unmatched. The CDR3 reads CSVVGTGLGTEAFF. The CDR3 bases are TGCAGCGTTGTCGGGACAGGGCTAGGCACTGAAGCTTTCTTT. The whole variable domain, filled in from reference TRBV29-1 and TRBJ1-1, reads SAVISQKPSRDICQRGTSLTIQCQVDSQVTMMFWYRQQPGQSLTLIATANQGSEATYESGFVIDKFPISRPNLTFSTLTVSNMSPEDSSIYLCSVVGTGLGTEAFFGQGTRLTVV.

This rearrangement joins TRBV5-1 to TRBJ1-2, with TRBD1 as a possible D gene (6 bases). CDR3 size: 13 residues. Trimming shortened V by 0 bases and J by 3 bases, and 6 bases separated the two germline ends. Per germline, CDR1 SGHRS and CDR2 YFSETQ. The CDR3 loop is CASSLGTDYGYTF. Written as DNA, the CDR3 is TGCGCCAGCAGCTTGGGGACAGACTATGGCTACACCTTC.

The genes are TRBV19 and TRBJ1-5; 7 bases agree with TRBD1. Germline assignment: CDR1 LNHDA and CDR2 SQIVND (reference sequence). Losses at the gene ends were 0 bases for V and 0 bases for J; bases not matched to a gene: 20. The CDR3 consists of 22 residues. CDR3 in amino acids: CASSIDRKTGQLLGHSNQPQHF. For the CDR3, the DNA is TGTGCCAGTAGTATAGATCGGAAGACGGGACAGCTACTGGGTCATAGCAATCAGCCCCAGCATTTT.

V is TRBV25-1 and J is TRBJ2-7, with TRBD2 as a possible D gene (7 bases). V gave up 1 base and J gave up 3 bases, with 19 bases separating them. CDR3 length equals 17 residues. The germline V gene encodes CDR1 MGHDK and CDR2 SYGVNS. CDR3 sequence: CASSELGPGEGLYEQYF. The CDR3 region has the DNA TGTGCCAGCAGTGAATTGGGGCCAGGGGAGGGGCTCTACGAGCAGTACTTC.

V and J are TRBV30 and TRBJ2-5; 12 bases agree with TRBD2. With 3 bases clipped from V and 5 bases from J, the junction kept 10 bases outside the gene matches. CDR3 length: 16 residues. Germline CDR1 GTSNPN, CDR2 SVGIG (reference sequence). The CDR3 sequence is CAWRGLAGGPAETQYF. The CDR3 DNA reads TGTGCCTGGAGGGGGCTAGCGGGAGGGCCCGCGGAGACCCAGTACTTC.

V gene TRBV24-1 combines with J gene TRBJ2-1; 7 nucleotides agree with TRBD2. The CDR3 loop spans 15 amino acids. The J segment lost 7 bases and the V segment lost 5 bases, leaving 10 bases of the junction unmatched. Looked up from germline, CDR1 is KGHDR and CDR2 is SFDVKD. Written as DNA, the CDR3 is TGTGCCACCAGTGCCCCTCAGGGAGGGCCTAATGAGCAGTTCTTC. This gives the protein CATSAPQGGPNEQFF.

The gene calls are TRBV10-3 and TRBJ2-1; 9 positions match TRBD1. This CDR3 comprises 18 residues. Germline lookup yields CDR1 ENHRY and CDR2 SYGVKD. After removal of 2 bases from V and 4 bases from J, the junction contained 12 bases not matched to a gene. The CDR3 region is CAISEGTGLATRYNEQFF. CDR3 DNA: TGTGCCATCAGTGAGGGGACAGGGTTAGCAACTCGATACAATGAGCAGTTCTTC.

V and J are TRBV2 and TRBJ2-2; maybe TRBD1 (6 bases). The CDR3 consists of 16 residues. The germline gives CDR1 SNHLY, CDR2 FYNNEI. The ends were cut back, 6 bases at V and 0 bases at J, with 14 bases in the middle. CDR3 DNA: TGTGCCAGCAGCGTCGGACAGATAACGAACACCGGGGAGCTGTTTTTT. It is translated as CASSVGQITNTGELFF.

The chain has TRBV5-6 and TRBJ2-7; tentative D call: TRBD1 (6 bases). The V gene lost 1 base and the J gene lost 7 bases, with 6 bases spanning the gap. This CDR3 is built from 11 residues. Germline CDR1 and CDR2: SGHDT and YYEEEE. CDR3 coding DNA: TGTGCCAGCAGCTTGAGGGGGGAGCAGTACTTC. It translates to CASSLRGEQYF.

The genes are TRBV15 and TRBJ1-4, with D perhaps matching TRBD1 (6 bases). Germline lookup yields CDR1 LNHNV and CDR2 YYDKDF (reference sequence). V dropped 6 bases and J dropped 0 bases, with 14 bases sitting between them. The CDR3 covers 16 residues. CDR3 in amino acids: CATSPGALATNEKLFF. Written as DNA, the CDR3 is TGTGCCACCAGTCCAGGGGCGCTAGCAACTAATGAAAAACTGTTTTTT.

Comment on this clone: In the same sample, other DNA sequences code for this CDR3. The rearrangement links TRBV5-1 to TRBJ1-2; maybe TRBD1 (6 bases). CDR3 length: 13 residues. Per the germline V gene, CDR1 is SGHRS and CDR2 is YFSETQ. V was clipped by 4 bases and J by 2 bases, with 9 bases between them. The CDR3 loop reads CASSLDRNYGYTF. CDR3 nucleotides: TGCGCCAGCAGCCTGGACAGAAACTATGGCTACACCTTC. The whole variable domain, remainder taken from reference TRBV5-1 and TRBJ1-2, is KAGVTQTPRYLIKTRGQQVTLSCSPISGHRSVSWYQQTPGQGLQFLFEYFSETQRNKGNFPGRFSGRQFSNSRSEMNVSTLELGDSALYLCASSLDRNYGYTFGSGTRLTVV.

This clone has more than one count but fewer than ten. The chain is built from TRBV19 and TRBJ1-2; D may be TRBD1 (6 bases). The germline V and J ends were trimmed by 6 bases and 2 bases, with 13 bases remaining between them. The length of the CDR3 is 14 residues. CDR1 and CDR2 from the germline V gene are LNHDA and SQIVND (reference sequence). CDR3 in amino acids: CASSRGQMNYGYTF. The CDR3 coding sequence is TGTGCCAGTAGCAGAGGACAGATGAACTATGGCTACACCTTC. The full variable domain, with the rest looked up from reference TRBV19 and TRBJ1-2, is DGGITQSPKYLFRKEGQNVTLSCEQNLNHDAMYWYRQDPGQGLRLIYYSQIVNDFQKGDIAEGYSVSREKKESFPLTVTSAQKNPTAFYLCASSRGQMNYGYTFGSGTRLTVV.